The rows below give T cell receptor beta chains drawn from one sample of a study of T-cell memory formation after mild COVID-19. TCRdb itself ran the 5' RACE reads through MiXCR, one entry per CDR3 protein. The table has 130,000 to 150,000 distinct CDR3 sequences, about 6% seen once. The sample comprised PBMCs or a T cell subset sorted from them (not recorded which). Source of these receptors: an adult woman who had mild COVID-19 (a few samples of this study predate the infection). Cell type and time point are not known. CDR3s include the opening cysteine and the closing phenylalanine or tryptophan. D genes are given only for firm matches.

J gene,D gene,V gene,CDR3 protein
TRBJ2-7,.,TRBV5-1,CASSLEWNEQYF
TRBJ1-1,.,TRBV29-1,CSASRGMNTEAFF
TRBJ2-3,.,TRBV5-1,CASSLYTDTQYF
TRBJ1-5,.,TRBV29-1,CSVGQGSQPQHF
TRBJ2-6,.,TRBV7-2,CASSPGGGTGANVLTF
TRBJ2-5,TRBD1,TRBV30,CAWTFGTDQETQYF
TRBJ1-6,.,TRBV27,CASSLGSNSSPLHF
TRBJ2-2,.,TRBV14,CASSQGRFVAGELFF
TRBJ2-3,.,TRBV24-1,CATSGTGFQKQYF
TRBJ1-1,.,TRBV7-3,CASSLRGPAEAFF
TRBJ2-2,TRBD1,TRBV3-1,CASSLRQGTTGELFF
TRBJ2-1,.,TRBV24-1,CATSDPWGERDNEQFF
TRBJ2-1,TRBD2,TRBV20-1,CSAREGGRYNEQFF
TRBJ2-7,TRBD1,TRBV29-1,CSASGTGLYEQYF
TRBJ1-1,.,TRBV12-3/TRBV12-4,CASSLALPEAFF
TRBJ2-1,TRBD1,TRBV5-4,CASRTGTGGTFSIYNEQFF
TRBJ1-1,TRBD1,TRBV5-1,CASKETGGTEAFF
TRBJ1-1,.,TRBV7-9,CASRPTEKNTEAFF
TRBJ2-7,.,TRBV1,CTSSQEGLAGEYEQYF
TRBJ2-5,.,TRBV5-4,CASSLPDQETQYF
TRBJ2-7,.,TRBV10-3,CAIRYRDSAIEQYF
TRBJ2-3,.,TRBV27,CASTSTSTDTQYF
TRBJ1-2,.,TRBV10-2,CAAAVQNDYGYTF
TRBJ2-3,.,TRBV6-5,CASSPLTSPSTDTQYF
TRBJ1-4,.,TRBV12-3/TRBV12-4,CASSELNEKLFF
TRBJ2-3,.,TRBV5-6,CASSFSGRRTDTQYF
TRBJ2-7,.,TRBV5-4,CASGRDTYEQYF
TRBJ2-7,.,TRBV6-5,CASSSRAYEQYF
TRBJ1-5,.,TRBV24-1,CATSDFVGQPQHF
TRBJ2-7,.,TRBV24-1,CAVWAAGAGEQYF
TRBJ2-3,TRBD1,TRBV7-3,CASSLQDREAADTQYF
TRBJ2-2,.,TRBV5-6,CASSFTGELFF
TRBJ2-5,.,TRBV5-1,CASSLDSPTGTQYF
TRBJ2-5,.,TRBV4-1,CASSGGHLSGETQYF
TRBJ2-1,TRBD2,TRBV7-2,CASSTIAGGREQFF
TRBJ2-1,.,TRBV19,CASSIRPRGEQFF
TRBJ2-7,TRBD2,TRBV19,CASRRSSGNYEQYF
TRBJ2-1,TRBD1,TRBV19,CASSIGQGRDEQFF
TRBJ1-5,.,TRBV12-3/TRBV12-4,CASSPPGAPSNQPQHF
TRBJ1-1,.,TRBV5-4,CASSNPGFMNTEAFF
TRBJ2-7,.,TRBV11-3,CASSLEGETYEQYF
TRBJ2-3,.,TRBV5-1,CASSLDLRGRTDTQYF